Listed here are 22 T cell receptor beta chains from one sample, sequenced in a study of blood T cell repertoires in COVID-19. Only in-frame clones appear in the TCRdb table, and some are missing; sequencing was by immunoSEQ multiplex PCR. The data hold about 24,000 clones, with about 90% observed a single time. Sequencing was performed on peripheral blood. All receptors come from a man between 70 and 80 years old with active COVID-19.

V is TRBV5-1 and J is TRBJ1-1; D gene uncertain. The CDR3 spans 14 residues. The germline V gene encodes CDR1 SGHRS and CDR2 YFSETQ. The V end lost 2 bases, the J end lost 2 bases, and 10 bases lay between the germline ends. The CDR3 DNA reads as TGCGCCAGCAGCTTAAACAGATATAACACTGAAGCTTTCTTT. Encoded protein: CASSLNRYNTEAFF.

The rearrangement uses TRBV5-4 and TRBJ1-1, with TRBD1 as a possible D gene (5 bases). Germline lookup yields CDR1 SGHNT and CDR2 YYREEE (reference sequence). V lost 4 bases and J lost 2, with 15 bases in between. The CDR3 length is 15 residues. CDR3 nucleotide sequence: TGTGCCAGCAGCAATCGGGGGAGGGCTAACACTGAAGCTTTCTTT. Protein product: CASSNRGRANTEAFF.

This clone was seen once. The rearrangement uses TRBV6-5 and TRBJ1-1; a weak D match, TRBD1 (6 bases). V was cut by 5 bases and J by 1 base, with 11 bases left in between. Germline V lookup: CDR1 MNHEY, CDR2 SVGAGI. The CDR3 is made up of 14 amino acids. The CDR3 bases are TGTGCCAGCAGTCAACAGGGTCCGAACACTGAAGCTTTCTTT. It yields the protein CASSQQGPNTEAFF.

The CDR3, as DNA: TGTGCCAGCAGCCCTCTAGCGGGAGGGCCTTACACCGGGGAGCTGTTTTTT. Translating it yields CASSPLAGGPYTGELFF. This chain links TRBV9 with TRBJ2-2; 12 nucleotides align to TRBD2. Germline CDR1 reads SGDLS; CDR2 reads YYNGEE. This CDR3 contains 17 residues. J was trimmed by 3 bases and V by 4 bases; bases with no gene match: 7. Full variable domain (rest looked up from reference TRBV9 and TRBJ2-2): DSGVTQTPKHLITATGQRVTLRCSPRSGDLSVYWYQQSLDQGLQFLIQYYNGEERAKGNILERFSAQQFPDLHSELNLSSLELGDSALYFCASSPLAGGPYTGELFFGEGSRLTVL.

The rearrangement links TRBV28 to TRBJ1-2, with D unresolved. The germline gives CDR1 MDHEN, CDR2 SYDVKM. CDR3 length: 13 residues. The V and J ends lost 10 bases and 4 bases respectively, with 16 bases between them. CDR3 in amino acids: CATKLGGPYGYTF. In DNA form, the CDR3 reads TGTGCCACCAAATTAGGAGGCCCCTATGGCTACACCTTC.

The sample holds one count of this clone. V gene TRBV4-1 combines with J gene TRBJ2-7; perhaps TRBD2 as D (5 bases). CDR1 is MGHRA and CDR2 is YSYEKL in the germline V gene. This CDR3 is built from 14 residues. V was shortened by 4 bases and J by 0 bases, with 10 bases between the two germline ends. The CDR3 loop reads CASSLLEGSYEQYF. The CDR3 DNA follows: TGCGCCAGCAGCCTCTTAGAGGGCTCCTACGAGCAGTACTTC.

The chain couples TRBV18 to TRBJ2-1; a possible D gene is TRBD2 (5 bases). Trimming removed 0 bases from V and 0 bases from J, with 6 bases in between. Germline CDR1 KGHSH, CDR2 LQKENI. This CDR3 is 15 amino acids long. CDR3 region: CASSPPGSSYNEQFF. The CDR3 bases are TGTGCCAGCTCACCACCGGGGAGCTCCTACAATGAGCAGTTCTTC.

V gene TRBV4-2 combines with J gene TRBJ2-1, with a weak D call TRBD2 (5 bases). V lost 1 base to trimming and J lost 8 bases, with 9 bases between them. The CDR3 has 13 amino acids. Germline V gene lookup returns CDR1 LGHNA and CDR2 YNFKEQ. The DNA of the CDR3 is TGTGCCAGCAGCCAAGGGGAGAAGGATGAGCAGTTCTTC. Protein sequence: CASSQGEKDEQFF.

The genes are TRBV7-6 and TRBJ2-3; 12 bases map to TRBD2. The CDR3 runs 16 residues. Looked up from germline, CDR1 is SGHVS and CDR2 is FNYEAQ. Trimming removed 5 bases from V and 3 bases from J; junction bases left unmatched: 6. The CDR3 DNA follows: TGTGCCAGCAGCGTACTACTAGCGGGGGGTACAGATACGCAGTATTTT. Amino acid sequence: CASSVLLAGGTDTQYF.

The chain employs TRBV6-2 or TRBV6-3 and TRBJ2-1, with a weak D call TRBD2 (7 bases). The CDR3 spans 15 residues. V was trimmed by 3 bases and J by 9 bases, leaving 18 bases between them. Germline V CDR1 and CDR2: MNHEY, SVGEGT. The CDR3 bases are TGTGCCAGCAGTTATCTCCGGGGGGCCCAGGTTGAGCAGTTCTTC. It encodes CASSYLRGAQVEQFF.

V and J are TRBV4-1 and TRBJ2-5, with 8 positions matching TRBD2. The J call could be wrong; TRBJ2-7 is a better fit for the DNA end. Germline V gene data show CDR1 as MGHRA and CDR2 as YSYEKL. The CDR3 totals 14 residues. The CDR3 reads CASSQGTSFYEQYF. CDR3 nucleotides: TGCGCCAGCAGCCAAGGGACTAGCTTCTACGAGCAGTACTTC.

This clone appeared a single time. The rearrangement joins TRBV27 to TRBJ1-6; the D is unclear. The CDR3 runs to 13 residues. The germline V gene encodes CDR1 MNHEY and CDR2 SMNVEV (reference sequence). Trimming removed 4 bases from V and 7 bases from J, with 8 bases in between. The CDR3 reads CASSYSRNSPLHF. CDR3 DNA sequence: TGTGCCAGCAGTTATAGTAGAAATTCACCCCTCCACTTT.

The chain joins TRBV5-1 to TRBJ1-1; D is unresolved. Germline CDR1 reads SGHRS; CDR2 reads YFSETQ. The length of the CDR3 is 13 residues. Trimming removed 4 bases from V and 5 bases from J, with 12 bases in between. CDR3 region: CASSVEAGTEAFF. The CDR3 DNA sequence: TGCGCCAGCAGCGTAGAGGCGGGGACTGAAGCTTTCTTT. Based on the CDR3 plus reference TRBV5-1 and TRBJ1-1, the full variable domain is KAGVTQTPRYLIKTRGQQVTLSCSPISGHRSVSWYQQTPGQGLQFLFEYFSETQRNKGNFPGRFSGRQFSNSRSEMNVSTLELGDSALYLCASSVEAGTEAFFGQGTRLTVV.

The J gene is TRBJ2-2, the V gene TRBV19, with TRBD2 matching over 9 bases. This CDR3 has 17 residues. Germline V CDR1 and CDR2: LNHDA, SQIVND (reference sequence). J lost 3 bases, V lost 2 bases, and 7 bases had no gene match. CDR3: CASSITSAGGDTGELFF. The CDR3 DNA reads as TGTGCCAGTAGTATAACGTCAGCGGGGGGAGACACCGGGGAGCTGTTTTTT.

The chain couples TRBV7-2 to TRBJ2-7, with D hard to call. This CDR3 is 14 amino acids long. From germline, CDR1 is SGHTA and CDR2 FQGNSA. V was pared by 4 bases and J by 1 base, with 11 bases between. CDR3 in amino acids: CASSSSRPSYEQYF. In DNA, the CDR3 is TGTGCCAGCAGCTCGTCTAGGCCGTCCTACGAGCAGTACTTC.

V usage is TRBV25-1 and J usage is TRBJ2-5; TRBD1 is a possible D gene (7 bases). Looked up from germline, CDR1 is MGHDK and CDR2 is SYGVNS. There are 13 residues in the CDR3. Trimming shortened V by 8 bases and J by 1 base, and 11 bases separated the two germline ends. The CDR3 reads CASAGQLQETQYF. For the CDR3, the DNA is TGTGCCAGCGCGGGACAGCTCCAAGAGACCCAGTACTTC.

V is TRBV5-1 and J is TRBJ2-1; D ambiguous. Per germline, CDR1 SGHRS and CDR2 YFSETQ. The CDR3 contains 16 residues. Trimming shortened V by 0 bases and J by 4 bases, and 14 bases separated the two germline ends. CDR3 sequence (DNA): TGCGCCAGCAGCTTGGATGGGCTGAATGGATACAATGAGCAGTTCTTC. Protein product: CASSLDGLNGYNEQFF. Full variable domain (rest looked up from reference TRBV5-1 and TRBJ2-1): KAGVTQTPRYLIKTRGQQVTLSCSPISGHRSVSWYQQTPGQGLQFLFEYFSETQRNKGNFPGRFSGRQFSNSRSEMNVSTLELGDSALYLCASSLDGLNGYNEQFFGPGTRLTVL.

This chain links TRBV5-1 with TRBJ1-1; perhaps TRBD1 as D (5 bases). The length of the CDR3 is 13 residues. V was clipped by 0 bases and J by 6 bases, with 9 bases between them. Germline V gene sequence: CDR1 SGHRS, CDR2 YFSETQ. CDR3 sequence (DNA): TGCGCCAGCAGCTTGGGGGACTTCCCTGAAGCTTTCTTT. Translation gives CASSLGDFPEAFF.

The V gene is TRBV7-3, the J gene TRBJ2-2, with D tentatively TRBD2 (5 bases). Germline V gene lookup returns CDR1 SGHTA and CDR2 FQGTGA. Trimming took 5 bases from V and 5 from J, leaving 15 bases between them. This CDR3 contains 15 residues. The CDR3: CASSPSNPGTGELFF. CDR3 nucleotides: TGTGCCAGCAGCCCCTCTAACCCGGGAACCGGGGAGCTGTTTTTT.

This chain links TRBV7-3 with TRBJ2-7; D is perhaps TRBD2 (6 bases). The germline V and J ends were trimmed by 3 bases and 1 base, with 7 bases remaining between them. Looked up from germline, CDR1 is SGHTA and CDR2 is FQGTGA. The CDR3 is 13 residues long. CDR3 protein: CASSFGGSYEQYF. In nucleotides, the CDR3 is TGTGCCAGCAGCTTCGGGGGATCCTACGAGCAGTACTTC.

The chain couples TRBV24-1 to TRBJ2-1, with D possibly being TRBD1 (6 bases). The V gene's germline CDR1 is KGHDR and CDR2 SFDVKD. There are 16 residues in the CDR3. V was shortened by 4 bases and J by 3 bases, with 15 bases between the two germline ends. CDR3 region: CATSDSDRWIYNEQFF. The CDR3 DNA reads as TGTGCCACCAGTGACAGTGACAGGTGGATCTACAATGAGCAGTTCTTC.

V usage is TRBV9 and J usage is TRBJ2-5, with TRBD2 identical over 12 bases. In germline, CDR1 is SGDLS, CDR2 YYNGEE. The CDR3 covers 19 residues. V was pared by 0 bases and J by 5 bases, with 14 bases of the junction left unmatched. The CDR3 nucleotides read TGTGCCAGCAGCGTAGTGCCCCGGCTAGCGGGAGGGCCCCTGGAGACCCAGTACTTC. Protein sequence: CASSVVPRLAGGPLETQYF.